This T cell receptor beta chain was recovered during a study of TIL therapy for anti-PD-1-resistant metastatic lung cancer. The overall study: Patients had a median age of nearly 55 years (range 38-75).

This clone was seen a handful of times. The antigen is unknown. Points from the study as a whole: Patients were highly selected, enriched for treatment-naive, never-smoker and oncogene-addicted cases.

Sequencing used immunoSEQ v3. Assay used: immunoSEQ multiplex PCR; TCRdb lists only in-frame clones, some missing. The sample lists about 14,000 clones, around 86% occurring once. The time point: pre-treatment sample, taken before nivolumab and TIL therapy. Here the sequenced sample was blood, taken at baseline. The TCR was taken from a person between 30 and 80 years old with non-small cell lung cancer.

The CDR3 bases are TGTGCCAGCAGCCTCGTCCCGGGACAGGGCCGAGGTGGCTACACCTTC. This codes for CASSLVPGQGRGGYTF. The genes are TRBV9 and TRBJ1-2, with 9 bases matching TRBD1. Germline CDR1 and CDR2: SGDLS and YYNGEE. V lost 4 bases and J lost 7; bases outside the gene matches: 14. This CDR3 comprises 16 residues.